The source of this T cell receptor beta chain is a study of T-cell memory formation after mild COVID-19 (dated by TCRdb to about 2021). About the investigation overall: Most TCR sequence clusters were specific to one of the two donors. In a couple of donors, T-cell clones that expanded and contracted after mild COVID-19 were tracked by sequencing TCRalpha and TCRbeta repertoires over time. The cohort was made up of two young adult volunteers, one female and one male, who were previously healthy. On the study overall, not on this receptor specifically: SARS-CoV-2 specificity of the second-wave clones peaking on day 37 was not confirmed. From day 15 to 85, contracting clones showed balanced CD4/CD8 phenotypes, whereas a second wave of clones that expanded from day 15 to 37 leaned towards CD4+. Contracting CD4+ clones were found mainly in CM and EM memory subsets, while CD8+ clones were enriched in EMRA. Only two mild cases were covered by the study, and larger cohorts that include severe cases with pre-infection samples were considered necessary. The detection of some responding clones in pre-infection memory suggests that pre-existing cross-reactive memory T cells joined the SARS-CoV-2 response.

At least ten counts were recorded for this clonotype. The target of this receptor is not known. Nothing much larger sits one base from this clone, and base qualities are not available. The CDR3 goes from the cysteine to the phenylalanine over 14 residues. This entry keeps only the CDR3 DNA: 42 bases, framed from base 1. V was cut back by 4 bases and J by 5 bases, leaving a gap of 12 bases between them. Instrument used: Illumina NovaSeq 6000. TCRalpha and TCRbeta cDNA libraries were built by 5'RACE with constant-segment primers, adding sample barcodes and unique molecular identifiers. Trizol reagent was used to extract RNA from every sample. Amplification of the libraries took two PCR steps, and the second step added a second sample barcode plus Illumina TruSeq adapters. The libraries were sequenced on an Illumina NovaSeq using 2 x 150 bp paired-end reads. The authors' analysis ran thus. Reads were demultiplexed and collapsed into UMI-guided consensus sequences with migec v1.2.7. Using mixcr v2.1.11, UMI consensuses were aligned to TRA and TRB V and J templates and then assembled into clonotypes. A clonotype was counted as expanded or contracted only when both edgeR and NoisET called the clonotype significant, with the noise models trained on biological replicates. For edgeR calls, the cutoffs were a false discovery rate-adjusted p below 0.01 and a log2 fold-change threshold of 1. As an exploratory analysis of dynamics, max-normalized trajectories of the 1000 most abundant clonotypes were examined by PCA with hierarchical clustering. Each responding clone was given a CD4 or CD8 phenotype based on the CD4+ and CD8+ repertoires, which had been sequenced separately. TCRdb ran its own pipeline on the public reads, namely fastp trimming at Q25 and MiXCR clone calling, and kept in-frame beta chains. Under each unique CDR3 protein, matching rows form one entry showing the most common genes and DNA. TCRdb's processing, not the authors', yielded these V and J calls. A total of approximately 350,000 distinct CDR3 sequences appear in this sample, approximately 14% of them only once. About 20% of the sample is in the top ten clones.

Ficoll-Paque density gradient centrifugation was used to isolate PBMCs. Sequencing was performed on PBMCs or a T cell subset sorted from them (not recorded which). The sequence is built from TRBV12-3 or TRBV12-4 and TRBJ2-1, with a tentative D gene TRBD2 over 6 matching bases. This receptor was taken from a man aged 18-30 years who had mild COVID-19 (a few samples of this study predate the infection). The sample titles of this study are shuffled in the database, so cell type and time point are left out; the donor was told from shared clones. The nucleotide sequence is TGTGCCAGCAGTTCCCTACGGGGGAACAATGAGCAGTTCTTC. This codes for CASSSLRGNNEQFF.